These 10 T cell receptor beta chains were sequenced from one sample in a study of cytomegalovirus exposure and HLA in healthy donors. The PCR had 60 Vbeta and 13 Jbeta primers. Sequenced by immunoSEQ multiplex PCR; TCRdb stores in-frame clones only, minus some. This sample yields roughly 110,000 clones, of which roughly 87% are seen a single time; roughly 3% belongs to the top ten. The specimen sequenced was PBMCs. These receptors came from a man aged 25 to 40 in good health and CMV-seropositive.

The V call is TRBV6-1, the J call TRBJ1-2; no clear D. Trimming took off 1 base at V and 4 bases at J, with 16 bases between the two ends. The CDR3 is made up of 16 amino acids. Germline loops: CDR1 MNHNS, CDR2 SASEGT. As DNA, the CDR3 is TGTGCCAGCAGTGAAGTAGGAGGGCAAGCGCGCTATGGCTACACCTTC. Translating it yields CASSEVGGQARYGYTF.

The rearrangement uses TRBV5-4 and TRBJ1-2, with D maybe TRBD1 (5 bases). The CDR3 is 13 amino acids. The V gene lost 2 bases and the J gene lost 4 bases, with 9 bases spanning the gap. Germline V lookup: CDR1 SGHNT, CDR2 YYREEE (reference sequence). In DNA, the CDR3 is TGTGCCAGCAGCTTCCAGGGTGCCTATGGCTACACCTTC. Its translation is CASSFQGAYGYTF.

The V and J genes are TRBV6-5 and TRBJ2-7; D gene unclear. The germline V gene has CDR1 MNHEY and CDR2 SVGAGI. The CDR3 runs 12 residues. Trimming took 8 bases from V and 4 from J, leaving 12 bases between them. For the CDR3, the DNA is TGTGCCAGCGGCTGGAGTGGGTACGAGCAGTACTTC. Residues: CASGWSGYEQYF.

The chain employs TRBV7-6 and TRBJ2-3; D may be TRBD1 (6 bases). Germline assignment: CDR1 SGHVS and CDR2 FNYEAQ. The CDR3 runs 17 residues. V was clipped by 1 base and J by 6 bases, with 20 bases between them. This CDR3 reads CASSLDLRGPNMDTQYF. DNA of the CDR3: TGTGCCAGCAGCTTAGATCTCAGGGGCCCTAATATGGATACGCAGTATTTT. Based on the CDR3 plus reference TRBV7-6 and TRBJ2-3, the full variable domain is GAGVSQSPRYKVTKRGQDVALRCDPISGHVSLYWYRQALGQGPEFLTYFNYEAQQDKSGLPNDRFSAERPEGSISTLTIQRTEQRDSAMYRCASSLDLRGPNMDTQYFGPGTRLTVL.

The V call is TRBV19, the J call TRBJ2-1; 9 positions match TRBD2. The CDR3 covers 14 residues. Trimming cost V 3 bases and J 7 bases; bases outside gene matches: 4. CDR1 LNHDA and CDR2 SQIVND come from the germline V gene (reference sequence). CDR3 sequence: CASSMLAGPNEQFF. CDR3 sequence (DNA): TGTGCCAGTAGTATGCTAGCGGGGCCGAATGAGCAGTTCTTC.

The rearrangement uses TRBV7-3 and TRBJ1-6, with D uncertain. Germline V gives CDR1 SGHTA, CDR2 FQGTGA. This CDR3 comprises 13 residues. V lost 5 bases, J lost 7 bases, and 9 bases lay in between. The CDR3 DNA is TGTGCCAGCAGCCCACAAGTCAATTCACCCCTCCACTTT. Translated, it gives CASSPQVNSPLHF.

This clone has more than one count but fewer than ten. This chain connects TRBV4-2 to TRBJ1-6; possible D gene TRBD1, 5 bases. The V gene's germline CDR1 is LGHNA and CDR2 YNFKEQ. The CDR3 extends over 17 amino acids. Trimming took off 1 base at V and 7 bases at J, with 17 bases between the two ends. The CDR3 sequence is CASSQVAGPKENSPLHF. The CDR3 region has the DNA TGTGCCAGCAGCCAAGTTGCGGGACCCAAAGAGAATTCACCCCTCCACTTT.

The chain links TRBV29-1 to TRBJ2-5; D is perhaps TRBD1 (6 bases). Trimming left V 1 base short and J 5 bases short, with 11 bases between. Germline V CDR1 and CDR2: SQVTM, ANQGSEA. This CDR3 spans 13 amino acids. The CDR3 DNA reads TGCAGCGTTGAAGTTTCAGGGGTGGAGACCCAGTACTTC. Protein: CSVEVSGVETQYF.

The chain employs TRBV6-1 and TRBJ1-2; 7 bases are shared with TRBD1. V lost 2 bases and J lost 4; bases outside the gene matches: 7. This CDR3 spans 15 amino acids. Germline V gives CDR1 MNHNS, CDR2 SASEGT. Here the CDR3 reads CASSENGGQRYGYTF. CDR3 bases: TGTGCCAGCAGTGAAAATGGGGGACAGCGCTATGGCTACACCTTC.

This clone was recorded once. V usage is TRBV7-8 and J usage is TRBJ2-3, with a possible D match to TRBD2 (7 bases). V was cut by 4 bases and J by 2 bases, with 22 bases left in between. Germline V gene lookup returns CDR1 SGHVS and CDR2 FQNEAQ. The CDR3 consists of 18 residues. Here the CDR3 reads CASSSNPPTGRVTDTQYF. DNA of the CDR3: TGTGCCAGCAGCTCCAACCCCCCCACAGGGAGGGTCACAGATACGCAGTATTTT. Full variable domain (outside the CDR3, taken from reference TRBV7-8 and TRBJ2-3): GAGVSQSPRYKVAKRGQDVALRCDPISGHVSLFWYQQALGQGPEFLTYFQNEAQLDKSGLPSDRFFAERPEGSVSTLKIQRTQQEDSAVYLCASSSNPPTGRVTDTQYFGPGTRLTVL.